Listed here are 8 T cell receptor beta chains from one sample, sequenced in a study of cytomegalovirus exposure and HLA in healthy donors. Primers: 60 Vbeta forward and 13 Jbeta reverse. This table comes from immunoSEQ multiplex PCR, and its TCRdb copy is limited to in-frame clones, with some not included. Seen here are under 200,000 clones, 77% observed once, and the top ten hold approximately 2.4%. Source material: PBMCs. These TCRs come from a woman in her forties in good health and CMV-seropositive.

This rearrangement joins TRBV18 to TRBJ2-4; D perhaps matches TRBD1 (7 bases). The germline gives CDR1 KGHSH, CDR2 LQKENI. This CDR3 is built from 14 residues. Trimming shortened V by 3 bases and J by 10 bases, and 16 bases separated the two germline ends. CDR3 loop: CASSPRQGGGIQYF. CDR3 in DNA: TGTGCCAGCTCACCGCGGCAGGGGGGAGGTATTCAGTACTTC.

The chain recombines TRBV6-5 with TRBJ1-5; 8 bases line up with TRBD1. Germline CDR1 reads MNHEY; CDR2 reads SVGAGI. V was pared by 2 bases and J by 5 bases, with 5 bases of the junction left unmatched. This CDR3 comprises 15 residues. CDR3: CASSYTTGVDQPQHF. The CDR3 bases are TGTGCCAGCAGTTACACGACAGGGGTCGATCAGCCCCAGCATTTT.

The chain joins TRBV7-2 to TRBJ2-5, with D possibly matching TRBD1 (5 bases). V was cut by 5 bases and J by 5 bases, with 15 bases left in between. CDR3 length: 14 residues. Germline values: CDR1 SGHTA, CDR2 FQGNSA. The CDR3 sequence is CASSPDSTGETQYF. CDR3 nucleotide sequence: TGTGCCAGCAGCCCCGACAGCACCGGGGAGACCCAGTACTTC.

This sequence joins TRBV5-4 and TRBJ2-7; tentatively, D is TRBD1 (6 bases). The V gene's germline CDR1 is SGHNT and CDR2 YYREEE (reference sequence). V lost 2 bases and J lost 3, with 15 bases in between. The length of the CDR3 is 15 residues. CDR3 residues: CASSFPSGQNYEQYF. For the CDR3, the DNA is TGTGCCAGCAGCTTTCCCTCGGGACAAAACTACGAGCAGTACTTC.

The chain couples TRBV5-5 to TRBJ1-6; perhaps TRBD1 as D (5 bases). With 4 bases removed from V and 9 bases from J, the gap between germline ends came to 17 bases. The CDR3 is 15 residues long. Per the germline V gene, CDR1 is SGHKS and CDR2 is YYEKEE (reference sequence). The CDR3 DNA is TGTGCCAGCAGCCCCTCTCAGGGAAGCGTTTCACCCCTCCACTTT. Translated: CASSPSQGSVSPLHF. The full variable domain, rest sourced from reference TRBV5-5 and TRBJ1-6, is DAGVTQSPTHLIKTRGQQVTLRCSPISGHKSVSWYQQVLGQGPQFIFQYYEKEERGRGNFPDRFSARQFPNYSSELNVNALLLGDSALYLCASSPSQGSVSPLHFGNGTRLTVT.

CDR3 bases: TGTGCCAGCAGCGACCGGACAGGGACTAATTCACCCCTCCACTTT. Amino acids: CASSDRTGTNSPLHF. This chain connects TRBV9 to TRBJ1-6, with 8 nucleotides matching TRBD1. This CDR3 region has 15 residues. The V segment lost 3 bases and the J segment 6 bases; nucleotides outside the gene matches: 5. Germline lookup yields CDR1 SGDLS and CDR2 YYNGEE.

This clone was counted only a few times. The chain has TRBV11-2 and TRBJ2-1, with 11 bases that match TRBD2. CDR1 and CDR2 (germline): SGHAT, FQNNGV. The ends lost 4 bases at V and 6 bases at J; junction bases unmatched: 14. The CDR3 length is 18 residues. CDR3 nucleotide sequence: TGTGCCAGCAGCTCAATAGCGGGAGGGGGTAGGGGAGGCAATGAGCAGTTCTTC. Amino acid sequence: CASSSIAGGGRGGNEQFF.

Here the CDR3 DNA reads TGTGCCAGCAGTTTCATCGGGGACATGAACACTGAAGCTTTCTTT. This gives the protein CASSFIGDMNTEAFF. V and J are TRBV27 and TRBJ1-1; D may be TRBD1 (6 bases). V was clipped by 3 bases and J by 0 bases, with 11 bases between them. The V gene's germline CDR1 is MNHEY and CDR2 SMNVEV (reference sequence). The CDR3 has 15 amino acids.